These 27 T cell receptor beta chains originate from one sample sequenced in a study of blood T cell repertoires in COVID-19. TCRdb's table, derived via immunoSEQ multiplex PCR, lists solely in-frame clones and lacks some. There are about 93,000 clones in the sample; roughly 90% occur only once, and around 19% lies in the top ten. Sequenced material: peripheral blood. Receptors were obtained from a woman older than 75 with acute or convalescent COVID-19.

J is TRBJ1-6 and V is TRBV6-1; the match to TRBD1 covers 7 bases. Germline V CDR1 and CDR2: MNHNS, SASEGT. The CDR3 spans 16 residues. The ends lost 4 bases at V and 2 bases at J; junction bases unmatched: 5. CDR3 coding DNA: TGTGCCAGCAGTGGGGGCCAGGGGGCCTATAATTCACCCCTCCACTTT. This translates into CASSGGQGAYNSPLHF.

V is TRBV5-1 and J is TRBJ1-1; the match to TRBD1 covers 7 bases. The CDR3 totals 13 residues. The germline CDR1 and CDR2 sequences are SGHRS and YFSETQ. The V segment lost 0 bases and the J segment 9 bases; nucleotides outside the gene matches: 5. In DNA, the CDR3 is TGCGCCAGCAGCTTGGTGGGACAGTCGAAAGCTTTCTTT. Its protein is CASSLVGQSKAFF. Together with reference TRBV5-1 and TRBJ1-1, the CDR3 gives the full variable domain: KAGVTQTPRYLIKTRGQQVTLSCSPISGHRSVSWYQQTPGQGLQFLFEYFSETQRNKGNFPGRFSGRQFSNSRSEMNVSTLELGDSALYLCASSLVGQSKAFFGQGTRLTVV.

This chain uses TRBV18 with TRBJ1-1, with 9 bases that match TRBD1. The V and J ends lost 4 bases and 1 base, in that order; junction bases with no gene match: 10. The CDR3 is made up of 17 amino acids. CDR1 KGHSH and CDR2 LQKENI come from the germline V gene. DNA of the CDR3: TGTGCCAGCTCACGCCGTGGGACAGGGCTTGAGAACACTGAAGCTTTCTTT. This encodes CASSRRGTGLENTEAFF.

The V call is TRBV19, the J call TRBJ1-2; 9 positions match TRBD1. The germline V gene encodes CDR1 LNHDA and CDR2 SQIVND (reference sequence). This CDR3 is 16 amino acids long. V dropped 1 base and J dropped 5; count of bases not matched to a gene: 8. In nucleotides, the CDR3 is TGTGCCAGTAGTATAGTAGGGACAGGGAAATTATATGGCTACACCTTC. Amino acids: CASSIVGTGKLYGYTF.

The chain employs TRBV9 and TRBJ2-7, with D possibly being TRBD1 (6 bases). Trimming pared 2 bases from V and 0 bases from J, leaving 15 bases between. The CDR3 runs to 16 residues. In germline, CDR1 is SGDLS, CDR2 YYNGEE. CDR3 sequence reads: CASSVDGRGSSYEQYF. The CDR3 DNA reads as TGTGCCAGCAGCGTTGATGGCAGGGGTTCCTCCTACGAGCAGTACTTC.

As DNA, the CDR3 is TGTGCCAGCAGTTCCGGACAGGGGAGCGAGCAGTACTTC. It yields the protein CASSSGQGSEQYF. V and J are TRBV12-3 or TRBV12-4 and TRBJ2-7; TRBD1 agrees at 9 bases. The CDR3 has 13 residues. Trimming cost V 4 bases and J 6 bases; bases outside gene matches: 4.

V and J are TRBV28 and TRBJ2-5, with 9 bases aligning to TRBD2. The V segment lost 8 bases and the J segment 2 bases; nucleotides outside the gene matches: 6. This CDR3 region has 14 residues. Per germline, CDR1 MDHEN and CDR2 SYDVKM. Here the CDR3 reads CASGPSGVQETQYF. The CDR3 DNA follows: TGTGCCAGCGGACCTAGCGGGGTACAAGAGACCCAGTACTTC.

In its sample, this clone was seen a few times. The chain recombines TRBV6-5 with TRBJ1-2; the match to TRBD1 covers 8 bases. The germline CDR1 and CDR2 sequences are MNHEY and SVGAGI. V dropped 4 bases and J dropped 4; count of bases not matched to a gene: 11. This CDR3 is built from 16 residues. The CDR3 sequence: CASSSPQDRAAYGYTF. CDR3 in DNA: TGTGCCAGCAGTTCTCCCCAGGACAGGGCGGCCTATGGCTACACCTTC.

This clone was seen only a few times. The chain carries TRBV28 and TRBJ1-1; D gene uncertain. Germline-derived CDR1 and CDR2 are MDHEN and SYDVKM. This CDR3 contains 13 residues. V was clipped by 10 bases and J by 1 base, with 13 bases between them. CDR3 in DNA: TGTGCCACCTGGCGGGGATCGAACACTGAAGCTTTCTTT. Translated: CATWRGSNTEAFF.

Written as DNA, the CDR3 is TGTGCCATCAGTGAGTCGTTTAAGAGCTACGAGCAGTACTTC. Translated: CAISESFKSYEQYF. The gene calls are TRBV10-3 and TRBJ2-7; D is unresolved. Trimming shortened V by 0 bases and J by 3 bases, and 9 bases separated the two germline ends. The CDR3 has 14 residues. CDR1 is ENHRY and CDR2 is SYGVKD in the germline V gene.

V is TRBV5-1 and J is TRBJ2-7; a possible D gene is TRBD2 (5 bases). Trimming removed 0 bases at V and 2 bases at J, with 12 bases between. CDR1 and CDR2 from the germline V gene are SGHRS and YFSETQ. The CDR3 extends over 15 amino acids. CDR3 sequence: CASSLAGVFAYEQYF. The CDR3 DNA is TGCGCCAGCAGCTTGGCCGGGGTGTTTGCCTACGAGCAGTACTTC.

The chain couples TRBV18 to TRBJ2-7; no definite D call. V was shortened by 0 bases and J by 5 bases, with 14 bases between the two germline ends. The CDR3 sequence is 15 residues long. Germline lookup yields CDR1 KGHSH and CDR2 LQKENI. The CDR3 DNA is TGTGCCAGCTCACCACCGGGCCCCCCGCCCCACGAGCAGTACTTC. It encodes CASSPPGPPPHEQYF.

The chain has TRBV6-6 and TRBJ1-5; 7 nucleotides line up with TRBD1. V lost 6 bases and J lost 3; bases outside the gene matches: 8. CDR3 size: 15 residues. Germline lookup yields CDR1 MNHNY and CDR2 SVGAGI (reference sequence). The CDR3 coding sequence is TGTGCCAGCAGGAGGGGGCCAATTAACAATCAGCCCCAGCATTTT. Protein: CASRRGPINNQPQHF.

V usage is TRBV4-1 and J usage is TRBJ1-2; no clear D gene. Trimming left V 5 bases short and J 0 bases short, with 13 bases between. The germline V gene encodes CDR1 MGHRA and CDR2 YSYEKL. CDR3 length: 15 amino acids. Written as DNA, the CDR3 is TGCGCCAGCAGCTTAGGACTGTCAGCTAACTATGGCTACACCTTC. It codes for CASSLGLSANYGYTF.

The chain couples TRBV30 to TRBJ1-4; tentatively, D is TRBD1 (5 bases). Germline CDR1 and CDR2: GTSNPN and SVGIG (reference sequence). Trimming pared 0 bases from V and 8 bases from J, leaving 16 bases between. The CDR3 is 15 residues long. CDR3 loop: CAWSVRDSLEEKLFF. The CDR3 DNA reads TGTGCCTGGAGTGTACGCGACAGTTTGGAGGAAAAACTGTTTTTT.

The CDR3 DNA reads as TGTGCCATCAGTGAAACGGGGGGGGTCTACAATGAGCAGTTCTTC. Translated, it gives CAISETGGVYNEQFF. The chain carries TRBV10-3 and TRBJ2-1; 8 bases map to TRBD2. The CDR3 loop spans 15 amino acids. Germline CDR1 reads ENHRY; CDR2 reads SYGVKD. V lost 3 bases, J lost 3 bases, and 4 bases stayed unmatched.

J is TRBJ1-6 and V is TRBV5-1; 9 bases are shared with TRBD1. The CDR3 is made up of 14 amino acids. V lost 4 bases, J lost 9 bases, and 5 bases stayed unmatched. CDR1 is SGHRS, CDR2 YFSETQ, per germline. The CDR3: CASSPGTGISPLHF. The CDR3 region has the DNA TGCGCCAGCAGCCCCGGGACAGGGATTTCACCCCTCCACTTT.

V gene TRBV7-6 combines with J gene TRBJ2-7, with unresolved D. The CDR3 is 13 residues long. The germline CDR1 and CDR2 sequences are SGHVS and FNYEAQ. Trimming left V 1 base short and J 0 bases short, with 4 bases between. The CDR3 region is CASSLDYSYEQYF. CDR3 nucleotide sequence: TGTGCCAGCAGCTTAGATTACTCCTACGAGCAGTACTTC.

CDR3 sequence reads: CASSRGTRDTQYF. CDR3 DNA sequence: TGTGCCAGCAGCCGGGGGACCCGAGATACGCAGTATTTT. This chain uses TRBV5-6 with TRBJ2-3; tentative D call: TRBD2 (6 bases). Germline CDR1 is SGHDT and CDR2 is YYEEEE. The CDR3 sequence is 13 residues long. The V end lost 4 bases, the J end lost 5 bases, and 11 bases lay between the germline ends.

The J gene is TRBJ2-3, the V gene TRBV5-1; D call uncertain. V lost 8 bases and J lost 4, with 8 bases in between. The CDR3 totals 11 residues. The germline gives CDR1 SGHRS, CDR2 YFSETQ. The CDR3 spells CASTSADTQYF. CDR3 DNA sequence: TGCGCCAGTACCTCGGCAGATACGCAGTATTTT.

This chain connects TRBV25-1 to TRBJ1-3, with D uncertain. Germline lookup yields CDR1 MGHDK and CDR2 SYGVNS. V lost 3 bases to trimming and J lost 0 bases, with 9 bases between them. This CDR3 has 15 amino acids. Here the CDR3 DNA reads TGTGCCAGCAGTGATCCGGGTAACTCTGGAAACACCATATATTTT. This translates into CASSDPGNSGNTIYF.

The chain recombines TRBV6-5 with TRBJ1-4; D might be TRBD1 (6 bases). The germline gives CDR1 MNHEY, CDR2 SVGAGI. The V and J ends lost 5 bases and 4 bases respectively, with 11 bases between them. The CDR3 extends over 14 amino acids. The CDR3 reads CASSKQGYNEKLFF. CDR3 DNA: TGTGCCAGCAGTAAACAGGGTTATAATGAAAAACTGTTTTTT.

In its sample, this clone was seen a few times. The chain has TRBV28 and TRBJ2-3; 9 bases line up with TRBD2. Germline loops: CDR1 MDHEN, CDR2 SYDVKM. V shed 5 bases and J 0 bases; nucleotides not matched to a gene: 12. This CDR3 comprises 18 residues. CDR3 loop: CASSLPRSAGGSTDTQYF. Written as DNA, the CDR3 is TGTGCCAGCAGTCTCCCCCGGTCGGCGGGGGGGAGCACAGATACGCAGTATTTT.

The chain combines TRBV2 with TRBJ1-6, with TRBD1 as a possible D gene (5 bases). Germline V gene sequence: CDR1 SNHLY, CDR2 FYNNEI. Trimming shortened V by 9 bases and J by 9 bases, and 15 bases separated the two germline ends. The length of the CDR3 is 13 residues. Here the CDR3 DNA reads TGTGCCAGAGCACTGACAGACGCTTCACCCCTCCACTTT. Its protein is CARALTDASPLHF.

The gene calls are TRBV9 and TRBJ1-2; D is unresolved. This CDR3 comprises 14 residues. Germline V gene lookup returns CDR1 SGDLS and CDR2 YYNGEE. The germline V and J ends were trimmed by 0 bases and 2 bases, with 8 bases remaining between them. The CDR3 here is CASSVDGLNYGYTF. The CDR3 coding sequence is TGTGCCAGCAGCGTAGATGGCTTAAACTATGGCTACACCTTC.

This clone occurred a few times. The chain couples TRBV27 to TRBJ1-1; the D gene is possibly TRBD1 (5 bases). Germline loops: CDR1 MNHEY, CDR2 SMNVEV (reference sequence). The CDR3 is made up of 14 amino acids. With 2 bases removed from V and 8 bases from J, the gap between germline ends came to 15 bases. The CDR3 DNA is TGTGCCAGCAGTTTAAACCCGGACACCGTAGAAGCTTTCTTT. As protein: CASSLNPDTVEAFF.

CDR3 in amino acids: CANLSQGRGSPLHF. The DNA for the CDR3 is TGCGCCAATCTCAGCCAGGGGAGAGGATCACCCCTCCACTTT. The chain combines TRBV10-1 with TRBJ1-6; maybe TRBD1 (6 bases). CDR3 length equals 14 residues. The V gene lost 10 bases and the J gene lost 10 bases, with 20 bases spanning the gap. Germline CDR1 and CDR2: WNHNN and SYGVQD (reference sequence).